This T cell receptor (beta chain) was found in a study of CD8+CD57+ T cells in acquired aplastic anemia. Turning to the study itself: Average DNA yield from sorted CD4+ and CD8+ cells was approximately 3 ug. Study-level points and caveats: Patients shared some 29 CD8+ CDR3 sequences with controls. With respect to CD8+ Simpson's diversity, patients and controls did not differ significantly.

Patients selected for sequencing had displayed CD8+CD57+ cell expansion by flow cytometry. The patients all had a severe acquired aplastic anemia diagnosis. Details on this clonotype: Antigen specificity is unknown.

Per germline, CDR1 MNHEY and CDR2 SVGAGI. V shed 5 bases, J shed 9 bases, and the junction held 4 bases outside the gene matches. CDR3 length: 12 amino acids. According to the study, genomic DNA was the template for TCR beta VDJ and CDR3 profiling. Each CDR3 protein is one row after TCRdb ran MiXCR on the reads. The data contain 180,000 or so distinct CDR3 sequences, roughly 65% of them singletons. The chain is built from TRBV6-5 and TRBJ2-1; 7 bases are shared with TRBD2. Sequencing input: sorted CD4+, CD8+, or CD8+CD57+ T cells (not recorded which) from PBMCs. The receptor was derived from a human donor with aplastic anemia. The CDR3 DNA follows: TGTGCCAGCAGTCTGTGGGGGGGTGAGCAGTTCTTC. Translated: CASSLWGGEQFF.